The clone carrying this T cell receptor beta chain came up a few times. The antigen is undetermined. TCRdb called the reads again in MiXCR, with one record for every CDR3 protein. The sample records tens of thousands of distinct CDR3 sequences, 20% to 25% being singletons. The sample is drawn from a study of type 1 regulatory T cells. Study as a whole: An in vitro protocol generated T-allo10, a Tr1-enriched, alloantigen-specific CD4 T cell product. Study-wide points: Compared with non-Tr1 cells, Tr1 cells showed a narrower TCR repertoire.

Germline V gene data show CDR1 as DFQATT and CDR2 as SNEGSKA (reference sequence). Trimming removed 6 bases at V and 0 bases at J, with 15 bases between. CDR3 size: 14 residues. The genes are TRBV20-1 and TRBJ2-7; no definite D call. This sequence originates from a human donor in good health. Specimen: cultured type 1 regulatory T (Tr1) cells, either the whole culture or a sorted fraction (not recorded which). The CDR3 bases are TGCAGTGCCAACCCTATCGACGACTCCTACGAGCAGTACTTC. As protein: CSANPIDDSYEQYF.